This paragraph reports one T cell receptor (beta chain). A junction end diverges from the germline sequence, so it may reflect a read error. This sample stems from a study of blood T cell repertoires in COVID-19. As for the study in general: The study drew acute and convalescent COVID-19 samples from the United States, Italy and Spain.

The assay was immunoSEQ multiplex PCR, and TCRdb's table has in-frame clones only and misses some. The sample has tens of thousands of clones, approximately 85% seen once. The CDR3 spans 16 residues. The germline CDR1 and CDR2 sequences are MNHNS and SASEGT. V usage is TRBV6-1 and J usage is TRBJ2-6; 8 positions match TRBD1. The sample was peripheral blood. The receptor's source is a woman over 75 with COVID-19, enrolled during active disease. For the CDR3, the DNA is TGTGCCAGCACTGAAACAGGGGGCTCTGGGGCCAACGTCCTGACTTTC. Protein sequence: CASTETGGSGANVLTF.